This is a list of T cell receptor beta chains from one sample in a study of cytomegalovirus exposure and HLA in healthy donors. Profiled with immunoSEQ multiplex PCR; TCRdb holds only in-frame clones, not every one. The data hold around 99,000 clones, with around 77% observed a single time. Sequences were obtained from PBMCs. The receptors were gathered from a male donor in good health and CMV-seronegative. The CDR3 runs from the conserved cysteine through the conserved F or W. Fields, in order: clone size, D gene, J gene, V gene, CDR3 DNA, CDR3 protein. D genes are given only for firm matches. A clone size is listed for some rows: how often the clone was seen (once, few, many), or a class if it is expanded.

once	TRBD1	TRBJ2-7	TRBV6-1	TGTGCCAGCAGTCGGGACAGGGGGAAAAACGAGCAGTACTTC	CASSRDRGKNEQYF
NA	TRBD1	TRBJ2-7	TRBV30	TGTGCCTGGAGGAGTTCCGGGACAGGGGGGGACGAGCAGTACTTC	CAWRSSGTGGDEQYF
NA	NA	TRBJ1-1	TRBV27	TGTGCCAGCCGGGAGGCGGGGGCAAAAGTTTCTGAAGCTTTCTTT	CASREAGAKVSEAFF
NA	NA	TRBJ1-3	TRBV7-2	TGTGCCAGCAGCTCTGTGTTGGGGGGGTCTGGAAACACCATATATTTT	CASSSVLGGSGNTIYF
NA	TRBD2	TRBJ2-2	TRBV15	TGTGCCACTCTAGCGGGAGATACCGGGGAGCTGTTTTTT	CATLAGDTGELFF
few	NA	TRBJ2-3	TRBV11-2	TGTGCCAGCAGCCGATCTACAGGCACAGATACGCAGTATTTT	CASSRSTGTDTQYF
NA	TRBD2	TRBJ2-7	TRBV9	TGTGCCAGCAGCGTAGGTTCGGCTAGCGGGCTCTACGAGCAGTACTTC	CASSVGSASGLYEQYF
NA	TRBD1	TRBJ2-3	TRBV5-1	TGCGCCAGCAGCTCTCCAGGGGGAAGCACAGATACGCAGTATTTT	CASSSPGGSTDTQYF
few	NA	TRBJ1-5	TRBV4-1	TGCGCCAGCAGCCAAGATCCGGGTTACAATCAGCCCCAGCATTTT	CASSQDPGYNQPQHF
NA	TRBD2	TRBJ2-3	TRBV19	TGTGCCAGTAGTCCCGGGACTAGCGATTACACTAGCACAGATACGCAGTATTTT	CASSPGTSDYTSTDTQYF
few	NA	TRBJ2-7	TRBV11-2	TGTGCCAGCAGCTTTGCGGGACCCGATTACGAGCAGTACTTC	CASSFAGPDYEQYF
NA	NA	TRBJ2-3	TRBV5-6	TGTGCCAGCAGCTTGAAGGGGGTAGATACGCAGTATTTT	CASSLKGVDTQYF
NA	NA	TRBJ2-1	TRBV27	TGTGCCAGCAGTTTCGGGACACGATACAATGAGCAGTTCTTC	CASSFGTRYNEQFF
NA	NA	TRBJ2-3	TRBV27	TGTGCCAGCAGTGCATCTAGGGGATCCACAGATACGCAGTATTTT	CASSASRGSTDTQYF
few	NA	TRBJ2-1	TRBV11-2	TGTGCCAGCAGCTCCTTAAGGACTCTAGGGCAGTTCTTC	CASSSLRTLGQFF
NA	TRBD1	TRBJ2-1	TRBV18	TGTGCCAGCTCCCTAGACAGGGGCTACAATGAGCAGTTCTTC	CASSLDRGYNEQFF
NA	TRBD2	TRBJ2-3	TRBV18	TGTGCCAGCTCACCTATCCCAATTAGCGGGAGCGCTGCAGATACGCAGTATTTT	CASSPIPISGSAADTQYF
NA	NA	TRBJ2-5	TRBV19	TGTGCCAGTAGATCAATCGATGCAGGGAAAGAGACCCAGTACTTC	CASRSIDAGKETQYF
NA	TRBD2	TRBJ2-7	TRBV9	TGTGCCAGCAGCCTGGGGGGGAATACCTACGAGCAGTACTTC	CASSLGGNTYEQYF
NA	NA	TRBJ1-1	TRBV5-1	TGCGCCAGCAGCCTTCGACAGGAGAACACTGAAGCTTTCTTT	CASSLRQENTEAFF
NA	TRBD2	TRBJ2-1	TRBV5-4	TGTGCCAGCAGCACACAAGCGGGAGTTATGAATGAGCAGTTCTTC	CASSTQAGVMNEQFF
NA	NA	TRBJ2-3	TRBV14	TGTGCCAGCAGCCAAGACAGGACAAACACAGATACGCAGTATTTT	CASSQDRTNTDTQYF
NA	TRBD1	TRBJ2-5	TRBV29-1	TGCAGCGTTGATGGCGACAGGGACCAAGAGACCCAGTACTTC	CSVDGDRDQETQYF
medium-sized	TRBD2	TRBJ2-5	TRBV6-1	TGTGCCAGCACCAAAGTAGCGGGAGGGGGGGAGACCCAGTACTTC	CASTKVAGGGETQYF
NA	TRBD2	TRBJ2-5	TRBV19	TGTGCCAGTAGTATAGACAGCGGGAGTGGGTCTGAGACCCAGTACTTC	CASSIDSGSGSETQYF
NA	TRBD1	TRBJ1-4	TRBV7-9	TGTGCCAGCACACTTTTGGGGGACAGGGAAAAACTGTTTTTT	CASTLLGDREKLFF
once	NA	TRBJ2-1	TRBV29-1	TGCAGCGTTGGCCGTCAGGGACTTTACAATGAGCAGTTCTTC	CSVGRQGLYNEQFF
NA	NA	TRBJ1-1	TRBV19	TGTGCCAGTAGTATTAAGGGGGACACTGAAGCTTTCTTT	CASSIKGDTEAFF
NA	TRBD1	TRBJ2-5	TRBV6-5	TGTGCCAGCAGTAGGGACAGGGCGACCAGGGAGACCCAGTACTTC	CASSRDRATRETQYF
NA	TRBD1	TRBJ1-5	TRBV6-5	TGTGCCAGCAGTTTGGACAGGTCCAATCAGCCCCAGCATTTT	CASSLDRSNQPQHF
NA	TRBD2	TRBJ2-7	TRBV7-2	TGTGCCAGCAGCTTCCGACTAGCGGTGACCTACGAGCAGTACTTC	CASSFRLAVTYEQYF
NA	TRBD1	TRBJ2-5	TRBV2	TGTGCCAGCAGTAGGGACAGGGAACAAGAGACCCAGTACTTC	CASSRDREQETQYF
NA	NA	TRBJ1-1	TRBV5-6	TGTGCCAGCAGCTTGGAAGGGGTGGTCACTGAAGCTTTCTTT	CASSLEGVVTEAFF
NA	TRBD1	TRBJ1-2	TRBV5-1	TGCGCCAGCAGCACCCACACGGCGGGACAGGGGGCAGGCAGGGTTGGCTACACCTTC	CASSTHTAGQGAGRVGYTF
NA	TRBD2	TRBJ2-3	TRBV4-1	TGCGCCAGCAGCCAAGGCCCCGGGACTAGAAACACAGATACGCAGTATTTT	CASSQGPGTRNTDTQYF
NA	TRBD1	TRBJ2-2	TRBV29-1	TGCAGCGCCAAAACAGGGGGATCGAACACCGGGGAGCTGTTTTTT	CSAKTGGSNTGELFF
NA	TRBD2	TRBJ2-2	TRBV10-1	TGCGCCAGCAGTCGGACATTTCCTAGCGGCCCGAACACCGGGGAGCTGTTTTTT	CASSRTFPSGPNTGELFF
NA	TRBD1	TRBJ1-4	TRBV19	TGTGCCAGCGACCTCACAGGGGGGGGTGAAAAACTGTTTTTT	CASDLTGGGEKLFF
NA	TRBD2	TRBJ2-3	TRBV9	TGTGCCAGCAGGGGAGGGCTAGCTACAGATACGCAGTATTTT	CASRGGLATDTQYF